This T cell receptor (beta chain) is drawn from a study of CD8+CD57+ T cells in acquired aplastic anemia. On the study more broadly: Yields of DNA that came from sorted CD4+ and CD8+ cells averaged 3.2 ug. Healthy donor sequencing depth: 9 million to 10.8 million CD4+, approximately 11 million CD8+ reads.

Study conclusions and caveats: The number of CD8+ CDR3 sequences shared by patients and controls was about 27. CD8+ Simpson's diversity did not differ significantly between patients and controls.

Genomic DNA templated the TCR beta VDJ and CDR3 profiling. One entry per CDR3 protein results from TCRdb running MiXCR on the reads. In the table there are roughly 420,000 distinct CDR3 sequences, about two thirds of which are singletons. Germline CDR1 reads SGDLS; CDR2 reads YYNGEE. CDR3 length equals 15 residues. Trimming left V 6 bases short and J 2 bases short, with 12 bases between. Turning to this clonotype: Its antigen remains unidentified.

Sequenced: sorted CD4+, CD8+, or CD8+CD57+ T cells (not recorded which) from PBMCs. This TCR derives from a human donor in good health, serving as a control. The J gene is TRBJ1-6, the V gene TRBV9, with a tentative D call TRBD1 (5 bases). In DNA, the CDR3 is TGTGCCAGCAACGGGGCTGCACCCTATAATTCACCCCTCCACTTT. Its protein product is CASNGAAPYNSPLHF.